These 5 T cell receptor beta chains were all obtained from the same sample, sequenced in a study of shared clonotypes between healthy human individuals. The data were produced by immunoSEQ multiplex PCR, yet TCRdb's version contains in-frame clones alone and is incomplete. The top ten clones hold 1% to 1.5% of a sample with about 1,800,000 clones, approximately 94% of them seen once. Naive-designated CD8 cells lacked CD45RO, were positively enriched for CCR7, and omitted terminally differentiated effector memory CD45RA+ cells. The specimen sequenced was naive CD8+ T cells sorted from blood. The source of these receptors is a man between 18 and 29 years old in good health.

J is TRBJ2-5 and V is TRBV7-9; D is uncertain. This CDR3 has 13 amino acids. Trimming cost V 1 base and J 5 bases, with 8 bases left between them. Germline-derived CDR1 and CDR2 are SEHNR and FQNEAQ (reference sequence). The CDR3, as DNA: TGTGCCAGCAGCTTAGGGATTGGTGAGACCCAGTACTTC. Its translation: CASSLGIGETQYF.

The V and J genes are TRBV6-1 and TRBJ2-7; the D gene could be TRBD1 or TRBD2 (6 bases each). Germline-derived CDR1 and CDR2 are MNHNS and SASEGT. V lost 2 bases and J lost 3, with 17 bases in between. This CDR3 comprises 16 residues. CDR3 sequence: CASSEFEGGYDYEQYF. The CDR3 DNA reads as TGTGCCAGCAGTGAATTTGAAGGGGGGTATGACTACGAGCAGTACTTC.

This sequence joins TRBV4-3 and TRBJ2-1; weak D call: TRBD2 (5 bases). Germline CDR1 is LGHNA and CDR2 is YSLEER. The CDR3 sequence is 13 residues long. The V gene lost 4 bases and the J gene lost 8 bases, with 12 bases spanning the gap. The CDR3 DNA is TGCGCCAGCAGCCTCACTAGTAACCATGAGCAGTTCTTC. The encoded protein is CASSLTSNHEQFF.

This clone appeared a single time. The chain carries TRBV27 and TRBJ2-2; TRBD2 agrees at 9 bases. The CDR3 is 15 residues long. Germline CDR1 and CDR2: MNHEY and SMNVEV (reference sequence). V shed 3 bases, J shed 6 bases, and the junction held 5 bases outside the gene matches. For the CDR3, the DNA is TGTGCCAGCAGTTTCTCTGGCGGGGGGGCCGGGGAGCTGTTTTTT. Translated, it gives CASSFSGGGAGELFF.

The V call is TRBV30, the J call TRBJ1-1; 9 nucleotides agree with TRBD1. This CDR3 has 17 amino acids. Germline assignment: CDR1 GTSNPN and CDR2 SVGIG (reference sequence). V lost 1 base to trimming and J lost 3 bases; unmatched junction nucleotides: 12. CDR3 bases: TGTGCCTGGAGTGATTGGACAGGGGAAGGGTGGTACACTGAAGCTTTCTTT. Protein sequence: CAWSDWTGEGWYTEAFF. Supplemented by reference TRBV30 and TRBJ1-1, the full variable domain reads SQTIHQWPATLVQPVGSPLSLECTVEGTSNPNLYWYRQAAGRGLQLLFYSVGIGQISSEVPQNLSASRPQDRQFILSSKKLLLSDSGFYLCAWSDWTGEGWYTEAFFGQGTRLTVV.